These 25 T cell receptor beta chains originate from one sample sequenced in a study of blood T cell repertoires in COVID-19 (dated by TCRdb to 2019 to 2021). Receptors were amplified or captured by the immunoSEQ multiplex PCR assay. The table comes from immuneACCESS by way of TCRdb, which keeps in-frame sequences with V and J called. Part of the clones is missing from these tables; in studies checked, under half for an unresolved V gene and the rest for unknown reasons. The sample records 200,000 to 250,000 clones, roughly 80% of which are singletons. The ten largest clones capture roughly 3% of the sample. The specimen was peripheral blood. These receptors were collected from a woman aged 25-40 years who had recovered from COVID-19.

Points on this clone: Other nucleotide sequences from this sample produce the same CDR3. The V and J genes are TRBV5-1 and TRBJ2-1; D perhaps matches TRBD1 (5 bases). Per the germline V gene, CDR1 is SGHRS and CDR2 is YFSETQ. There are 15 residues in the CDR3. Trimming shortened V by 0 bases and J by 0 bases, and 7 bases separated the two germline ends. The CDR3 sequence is CASSLGGGSYNEQFF. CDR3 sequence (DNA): TGCGCCAGCAGCTTGGGGGGCGGCTCCTACAATGAGCAGTTCTTC.

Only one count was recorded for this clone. CDR3 protein: CASSLPHTGTGVSEQYF. CDR3 bases: TGTGCCAGCAGCTTACCCCATACCGGGACAGGGGTAAGCGAGCAGTACTTC. V and J are TRBV5-6 and TRBJ2-7; 10 bases agree with TRBD1. The CDR3 totals 17 residues. From germline, CDR1 is SGHDT and CDR2 YYEEEE. The V gene end was trimmed by 2 bases and the J gene end by 6 bases; junction bases not matched to a gene: 14. Full variable domain (outside the CDR3, taken from reference TRBV5-6 and TRBJ2-7): DAGVTQSPTHLIKTRGQQVTLRCSPKSGHDTVSWYQQALGQGPQFIFQYYEEEERQRGNFPDRFSGHQFPNYSSELNVNALLLGDSALYLCASSLPHTGTGVSEQYFGPGTRLTVT.

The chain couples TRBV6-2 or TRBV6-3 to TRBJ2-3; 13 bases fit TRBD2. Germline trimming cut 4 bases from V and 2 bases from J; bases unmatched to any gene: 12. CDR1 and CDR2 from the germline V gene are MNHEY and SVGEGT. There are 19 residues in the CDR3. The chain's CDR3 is CASSSGTSGILHPTDTQYF. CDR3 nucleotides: TGTGCCAGCAGTTCGGGGACTAGCGGGATCCTACACCCCACAGATACGCAGTATTTT.

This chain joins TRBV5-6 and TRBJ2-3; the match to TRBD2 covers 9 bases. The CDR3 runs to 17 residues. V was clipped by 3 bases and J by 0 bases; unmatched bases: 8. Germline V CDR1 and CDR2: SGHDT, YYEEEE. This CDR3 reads CASSSGLATPSTDTQYF. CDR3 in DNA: TGTGCCAGCAGCTCCGGACTAGCGACACCTAGCACAGATACGCAGTATTTT.

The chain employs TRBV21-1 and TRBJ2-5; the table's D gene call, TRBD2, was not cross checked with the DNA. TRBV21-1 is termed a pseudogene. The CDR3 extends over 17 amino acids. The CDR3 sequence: CASRLLREVAVQETQYF. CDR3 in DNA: TGTGCCAGCCGTTTACTGAGGGAGGTCGCAGTCCAAGAGACCCAGTACTTC.

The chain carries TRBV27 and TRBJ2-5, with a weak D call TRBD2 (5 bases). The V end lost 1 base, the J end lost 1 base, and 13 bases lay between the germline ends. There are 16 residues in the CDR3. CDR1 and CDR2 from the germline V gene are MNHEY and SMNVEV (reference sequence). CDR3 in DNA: TGTGCCAGCAGTTTATACCCAGGAGGCGGCCAAGAGACCCAGTACTTC. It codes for CASSLYPGGGQETQYF.

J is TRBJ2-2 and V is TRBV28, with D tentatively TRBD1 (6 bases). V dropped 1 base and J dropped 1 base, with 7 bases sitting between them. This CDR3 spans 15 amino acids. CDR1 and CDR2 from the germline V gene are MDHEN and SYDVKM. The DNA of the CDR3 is TGTGCCAGCAGTTTATTAGGGGGGAACACCGGGGAGCTGTTTTTT. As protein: CASSLLGGNTGELFF.

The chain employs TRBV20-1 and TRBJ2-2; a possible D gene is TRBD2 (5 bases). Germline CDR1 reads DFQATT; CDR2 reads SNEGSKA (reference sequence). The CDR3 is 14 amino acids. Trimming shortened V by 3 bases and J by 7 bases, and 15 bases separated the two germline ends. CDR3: CSASGLLEGGELFF. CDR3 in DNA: TGCAGTGCTAGTGGACTTTTAGAAGGCGGGGAGCTGTTTTTT.

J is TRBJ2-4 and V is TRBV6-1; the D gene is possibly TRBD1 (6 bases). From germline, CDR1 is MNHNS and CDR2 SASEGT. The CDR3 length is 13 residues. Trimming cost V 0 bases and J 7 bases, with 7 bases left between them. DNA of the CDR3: TGTGCCAGCAGTGAAGCCCAGGGGAACATTCAGTACTTC. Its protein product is CASSEAQGNIQYF.

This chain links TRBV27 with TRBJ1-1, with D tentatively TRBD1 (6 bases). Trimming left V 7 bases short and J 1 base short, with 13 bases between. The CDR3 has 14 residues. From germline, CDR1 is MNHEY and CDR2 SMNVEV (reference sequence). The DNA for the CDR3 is TGTGCCAGCAAAGGACAGCCTGAGAACACTGAAGCTTTCTTT. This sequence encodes CASKGQPENTEAFF.

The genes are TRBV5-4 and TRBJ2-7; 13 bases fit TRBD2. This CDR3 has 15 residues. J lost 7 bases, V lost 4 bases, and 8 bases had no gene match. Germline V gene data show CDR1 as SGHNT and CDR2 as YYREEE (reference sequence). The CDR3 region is CASSLRLAGGEEQYF. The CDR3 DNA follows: TGTGCCAGCAGCCTCCGACTAGCGGGAGGTGAGGAGCAGTACTTC.

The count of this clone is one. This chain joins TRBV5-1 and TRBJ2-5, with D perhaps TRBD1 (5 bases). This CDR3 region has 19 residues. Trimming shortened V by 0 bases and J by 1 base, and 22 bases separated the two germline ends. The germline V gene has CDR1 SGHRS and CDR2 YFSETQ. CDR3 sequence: CASSLALIMTATSQETQYF. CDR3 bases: TGCGCCAGCAGCTTGGCCCTAATTATGACAGCGACCTCCCAAGAGACCCAGTACTTC.

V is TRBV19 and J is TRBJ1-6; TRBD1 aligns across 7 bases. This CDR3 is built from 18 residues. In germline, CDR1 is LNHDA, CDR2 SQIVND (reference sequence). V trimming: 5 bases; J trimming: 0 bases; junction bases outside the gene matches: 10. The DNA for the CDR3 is TGTGCCAGTAGTGCCCGACAGGGATCGAGCTCCTATAATTCACCCCTCCACTTT. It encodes CASSARQGSSSYNSPLHF.

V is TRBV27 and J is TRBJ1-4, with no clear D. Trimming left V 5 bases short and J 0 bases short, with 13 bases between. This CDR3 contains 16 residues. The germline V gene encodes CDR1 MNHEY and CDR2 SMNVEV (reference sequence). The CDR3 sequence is CASSTAYGATNEKLFF. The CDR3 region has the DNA TGTGCCAGCAGTACCGCATACGGGGCAACTAATGAAAAACTGTTTTTT.

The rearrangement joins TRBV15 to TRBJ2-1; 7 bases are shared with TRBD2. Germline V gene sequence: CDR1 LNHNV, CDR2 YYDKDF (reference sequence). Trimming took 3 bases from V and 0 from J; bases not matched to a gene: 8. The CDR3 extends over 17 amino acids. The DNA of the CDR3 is TGTGCCACCAGCAGCCCTATTGGCGGGAGCTCCTACAATGAGCAGTTCTTC. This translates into CATSSPIGGSSYNEQFF.

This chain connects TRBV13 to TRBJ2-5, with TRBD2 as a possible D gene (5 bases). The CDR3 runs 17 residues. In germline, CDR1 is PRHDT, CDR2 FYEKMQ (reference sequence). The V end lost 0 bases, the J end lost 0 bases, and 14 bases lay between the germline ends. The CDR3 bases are TGTGCCAGCAGCTTAGGACGGTCGGGCGGGTACCAAGAGACCCAGTACTTC. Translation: CASSLGRSGGYQETQYF.

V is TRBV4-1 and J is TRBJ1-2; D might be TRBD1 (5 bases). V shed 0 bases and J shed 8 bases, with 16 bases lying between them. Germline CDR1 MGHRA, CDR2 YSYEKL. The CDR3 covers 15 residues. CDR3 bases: TGCGCCAGCAGCCAAGATCAGGGTGGTAGGAAGGGCTACACCTTC. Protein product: CASSQDQGGRKGYTF.

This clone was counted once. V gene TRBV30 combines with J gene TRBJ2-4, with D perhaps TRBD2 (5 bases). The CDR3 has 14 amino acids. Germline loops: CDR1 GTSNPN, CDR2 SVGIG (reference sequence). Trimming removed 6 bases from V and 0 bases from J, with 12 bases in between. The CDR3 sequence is CACIMSGAKNIQYF. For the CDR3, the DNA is TGTGCCTGTATTATGAGCGGAGCCAAAAACATTCAGTACTTC.

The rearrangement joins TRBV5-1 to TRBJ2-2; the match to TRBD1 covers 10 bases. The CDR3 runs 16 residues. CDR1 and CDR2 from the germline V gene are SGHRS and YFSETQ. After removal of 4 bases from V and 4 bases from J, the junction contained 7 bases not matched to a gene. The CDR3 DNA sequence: TGCGCCAGCAGCCCTAAGGGACAGGGGTCCACCGGGGAGCTGTTTTTT. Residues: CASSPKGQGSTGELFF.

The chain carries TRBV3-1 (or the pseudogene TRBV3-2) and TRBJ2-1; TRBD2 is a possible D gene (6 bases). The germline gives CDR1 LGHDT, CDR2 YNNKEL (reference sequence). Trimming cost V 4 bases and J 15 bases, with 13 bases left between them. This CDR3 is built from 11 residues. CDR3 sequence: CASSLGDSPFF. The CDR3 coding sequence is TGTGCCAGCAGCCTCGGGGACTCTCCGTTCTTC.

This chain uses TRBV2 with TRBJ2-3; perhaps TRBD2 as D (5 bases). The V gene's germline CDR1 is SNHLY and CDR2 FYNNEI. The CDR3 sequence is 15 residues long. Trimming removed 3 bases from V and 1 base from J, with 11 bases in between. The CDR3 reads CASSDRVSGTDTQYF. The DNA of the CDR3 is TGTGCCAGCAGTGATAGGGTTAGCGGCACAGATACGCAGTATTTT.

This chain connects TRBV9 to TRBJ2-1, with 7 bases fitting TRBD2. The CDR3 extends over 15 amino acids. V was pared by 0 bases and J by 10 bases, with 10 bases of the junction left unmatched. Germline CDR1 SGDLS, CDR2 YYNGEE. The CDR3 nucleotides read TGTGCCAGCAGCGTAGGAGAGGGAGGGCCAGAGGAGCAGTTCTTC. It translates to CASSVGEGGPEEQFF.

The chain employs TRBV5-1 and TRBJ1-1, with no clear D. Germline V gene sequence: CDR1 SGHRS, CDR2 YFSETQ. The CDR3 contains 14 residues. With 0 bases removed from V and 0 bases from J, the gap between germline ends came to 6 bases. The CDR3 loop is CASSLVAVNTEAFF. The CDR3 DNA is TGCGCCAGCAGCTTGGTGGCGGTGAACACTGAAGCTTTCTTT.

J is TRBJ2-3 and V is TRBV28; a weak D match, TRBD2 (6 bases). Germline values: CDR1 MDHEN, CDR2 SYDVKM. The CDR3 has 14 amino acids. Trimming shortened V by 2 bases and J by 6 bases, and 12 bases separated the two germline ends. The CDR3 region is CASSLGASADTQYF. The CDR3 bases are TGTGCCAGCAGTTTAGGGGCTAGCGCGGATACGCAGTATTTT.

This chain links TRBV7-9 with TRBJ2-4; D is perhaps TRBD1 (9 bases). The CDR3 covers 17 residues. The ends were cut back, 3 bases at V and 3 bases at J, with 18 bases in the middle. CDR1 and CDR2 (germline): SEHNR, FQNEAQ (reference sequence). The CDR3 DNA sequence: TGTGCCAGCAGCTTTGGCGCGGGGGGACAGGGCAAAAACATTCAGTACTTC. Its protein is CASSFGAGGQGKNIQYF.